The source of this T cell receptor (beta chain) is a study of blood T cell repertoires in COVID-19. Some clones are missing from TCRdb's copy, which holds only in-frame ones; the method was immunoSEQ multiplex PCR. This table has a few hundred thousand clones, roughly 87% appearing once. V lost 4 bases, J lost 1 base, and 6 bases stayed unmatched. Germline V gene lookup returns CDR1 SGHNT and CDR2 YYREEE (reference sequence). The CDR3 is 15 residues long. The material sequenced was PBMCs or T cells enriched from blood (not recorded which). V gene TRBV5-4 combines with J gene TRBJ1-1; 8 nucleotides match TRBD1. The sequence was obtained from a woman younger than 45 who had recovered from COVID-19. CDR3: CASSTGQGKNTEAFF. For the CDR3, the DNA is TGTGCCAGCAGCACCGGACAGGGAAAGAACACTGAAGCTTTCTTT.